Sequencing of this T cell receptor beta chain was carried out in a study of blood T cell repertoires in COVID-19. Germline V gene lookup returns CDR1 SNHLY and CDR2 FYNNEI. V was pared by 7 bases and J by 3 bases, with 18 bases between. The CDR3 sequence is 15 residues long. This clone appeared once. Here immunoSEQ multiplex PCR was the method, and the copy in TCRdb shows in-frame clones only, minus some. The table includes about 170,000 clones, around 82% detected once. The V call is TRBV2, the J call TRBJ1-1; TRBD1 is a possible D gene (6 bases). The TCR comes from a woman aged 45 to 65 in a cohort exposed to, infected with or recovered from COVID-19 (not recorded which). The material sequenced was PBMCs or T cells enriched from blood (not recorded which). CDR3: CASNGLGARDTEAFF. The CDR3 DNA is TGTGCCAGCAATGGGCTGGGGGCGAGGGACACTGAAGCTTTCTTT.